Each of the 30 T cell receptor beta chains below was sequenced from the same sample in a study of T cells in Graves' hyperthyroidism and ophthalmopathy. Researchers took RNA transcripts and amplified the TCR beta CDR3 regions from them. HTBI primers were employed in a first-round RT-PCR of the TCR CDR3. TCRdb independently ran MiXCR on the multiplex PCR reads; one entry per CDR3 protein. The sample holds about 640,000 distinct CDR3 sequences, around 21% seen once. Material for sequencing was blood. The receptors originated from a man aged 25-40 years with Graves' ophthalmopathy.

In this sample, this clonotype turned up many times. J is TRBJ1-5 and V is TRBV28; no definite D call. Trimming left V 3 bases short and J 3 bases short, with 12 bases between. CDR1 and CDR2 (germline): MDHEN, SYDVKM. CDR3 size: 15 residues. CDR3 DNA: TGTGCCAGCAGTTTTTCCCACACCTCCAATCAGCCCCAGCATTTT. Its protein product is CASSFSHTSNQPQHF.

The chain is built from TRBV5-1 and TRBJ2-7; either TRBD1 or TRBD2 may fit D (5 bases each). V dropped 7 bases and J dropped 0 bases, with 14 bases sitting between them. The CDR3 totals 14 residues. Looked up from germline, CDR1 is SGHRS and CDR2 is YFSETQ. CDR3: CASALAGSSYEQYF. The CDR3, as DNA: TGCGCCAGCGCCTTGGCAGGGAGCTCCTACGAGCAGTACTTC.

This clonotype was seen repeatedly, ten times or more. The chain joins TRBV30 to TRBJ1-2; perhaps TRBD1 as D (6 bases). The CDR3 runs 15 residues. Germline CDR1 is GTSNPN and CDR2 is SVGIG (reference sequence). Trimming shortened V by 2 bases and J by 5 bases, and 18 bases separated the two germline ends. Written as DNA, the CDR3 is TGTGCCTGGAGTTCGTTCCCGACAGGCCGATATGGCTACACCTTC. Translated: CAWSSFPTGRYGYTF.

This clonotype was found many times. The V and J genes are TRBV7-2 and TRBJ2-5; 8 bases line up with TRBD2. Germline V CDR1 and CDR2: SGHTA, FQGNSA. Trimming at V came to 3 bases and at J to 5 bases, leaving 14 bases not matched to a gene. The CDR3 totals 17 residues. The DNA of the CDR3 is TGTGCCAGCAGCTTTGATGTGTACCGGGAGGGTGGGGAGACCCAGTACTTC. Protein product: CASSFDVYREGGETQYF.

Only a few counts were recorded for this clonotype. A read error may produce the germline difference seen at one junction end. The CDR3, as DNA: TGTGCCAGCAGCTTATCCGGACTAGCGGGAGACCGCTACGAGCAGTACTTC. Amino acids: CASSLSGLAGDRYEQYF. V is TRBV28 and J is TRBJ2-7, with 13 bases identical to TRBD2. CDR3 length: 17 amino acids. Germline CDR1 is MDHEN and CDR2 is SYDVKM.

This chain joins TRBV20-1 and TRBJ2-3; D perhaps matches TRBD2 (6 bases). Germline V CDR1 and CDR2: DFQATT, SNEGSKA (reference sequence). Trimming took 0 bases from V and 3 from J, leaving 16 bases between them. The CDR3 length is 16 residues. The CDR3 nucleotides are TGCAGTGCTAGAGATCGCGGAGGGCCAGGGACAGATACGCAGTATTTT. It yields the protein CSARDRGGPGTDTQYF.

Turning to this clonotype: A much bigger clone sits one base away, suggesting this may be a read error. This chain joins TRBV18 and TRBJ2-5; D might be TRBD2 (6 bases). Germline V gene data show CDR1 as KGHSH and CDR2 as LQKENI. The CDR3 loop spans 13 amino acids. CDR3 loop: CASSPPSGETQHF. CDR3 nucleotide sequence: TGTGCCAGCTCACCACCGTCGGGAGAGACCCAGCACTTC.

The chain has TRBV7-2 and TRBJ2-7; 9 nucleotides line up with TRBD2. V was pared by 5 bases and J by 7 bases, with 9 bases of the junction left unmatched. Germline values: CDR1 SGHTA, CDR2 FQGNSA. CDR3 length: 14 residues. The CDR3 coding sequence is TGTGCCAGCAGCCCCATAGCGGGAGAGCGAGAGCAGTACTTC. It codes for CASSPIAGEREQYF.

This clonotype was seen at least ten times. The chain recombines TRBV28 with TRBJ1-1, with D possibly matching TRBD1 (5 bases). The CDR3 contains 14 residues. CDR1 and CDR2 from the germline V gene are MDHEN and SYDVKM. V lost 6 bases and J lost 4, with 15 bases in between. The CDR3 region has the DNA TGTGCCAGCAGCCACTCTGGCCAGGGCACTGAAGCTTTCTTT. Encoded protein: CASSHSGQGTEAFF.

This clonotype was detected a few times. A much larger clone lies a single base off, so this may be a read error. The J gene is TRBJ2-7, the V gene TRBV18; 7 bases are shared with TRBD1. Germline V CDR1 and CDR2: KGHSH, LQKENI. V was pared by 5 bases and J by 1 base, with 5 bases of the junction left unmatched. The CDR3 has 14 residues. The CDR3 nucleotides are TGTGCCAGCTCATCCCAGACAGGGTCCTACGAGCAGTACTTC. Its protein is CASSSQTGSYEQYF. Full variable domain (missing parts from reference TRBV18 and TRBJ2-7): NAGVMQNPRHLVRRRGQEARLRCSPMKGHSHVYWYRQLPEEGLKFMVYLQKENIIDESGMPKERFSAEFPKEGPSILRIQQVVRGDSAAYFCASSSQTGSYEQYFGPGTRLTVT.

This chain uses TRBV19 with TRBJ2-1; 7 nucleotides line up with TRBD2. The trim removed 6 bases at V and 7 bases at J, leaving 15 bases unmatched. The germline CDR1 and CDR2 sequences are LNHDA and SQIVND (reference sequence). This CDR3 spans 16 amino acids. CDR3 protein: CASSDRLALGENEQFF. CDR3 bases: TGTGCCAGTAGCGACCGACTAGCCCTGGGAGAAAATGAGCAGTTCTTC.

This clonotype has a count of ten or more. CDR3 coding DNA: TGTGCCAGCAGCTGGCACCGCACAGATACGCAGTATTTT. It codes for CASSWHRTDTQYF. The V and J genes are TRBV12-3 or TRBV12-4 and TRBJ2-3, with no clear D. Trimming took 6 bases from V and 1 from J, leaving 8 bases between them. The CDR3 runs 13 residues.

This clonotype was recorded a few times. The J gene is TRBJ2-2, the V gene TRBV6-1; no clear D. Germline CDR1 and CDR2: MNHNS and SASEGT. V was shortened by 1 base and J by 4 bases, with 4 bases between the two germline ends. CDR3 length: 13 residues. CDR3 residues: CASSEDLTGELFF. CDR3 DNA: TGTGCCAGCAGTGAAGACCTCACCGGGGAGCTGTTTTTT.

The chain employs TRBV7-9 and TRBJ2-2, with D possibly being TRBD2 (6 bases). The V gene's germline CDR1 is SEHNR and CDR2 FQNEAQ (reference sequence). With 7 bases removed from V and 4 bases from J, the gap between germline ends came to 19 bases. The CDR3 runs 16 residues. As DNA, the CDR3 is TGTGCCAGCAACGGAGGGTCCGCATGGGGCACCGGGGAGCTGTTTTTT. Translation gives CASNGGSAWGTGELFF.

A few counts support this clonotype. The rearrangement links TRBV7-2 to TRBJ2-5; D is perhaps TRBD1 (5 bases). The CDR3 has 13 residues. CDR1 is SGHTA and CDR2 is FQGNSA in the germline V gene. V was trimmed by 11 bases and J by 2 bases, leaving 15 bases between them. CDR3 sequence (DNA): TGTGCCGTCCAAAAGGGGCCACAAGAGACCCAGTACTTC. Translated, it gives CAVQKGPQETQYF.

This clonotype showed up many times. The chain recombines TRBV7-9 with TRBJ2-1; no reliable D call. The CDR3 is made up of 13 amino acids. Germline V CDR1 and CDR2: SEHNR, FQNEAQ (reference sequence). Trimming cost V 8 bases and J 4 bases, with 12 bases left between them. CDR3 sequence: CASSPRGYNEQFF. The CDR3 region has the DNA TGTGCCAGCTCTCCGCGAGGTTACAATGAGCAGTTCTTC.

The genes are TRBV12-3 or TRBV12-4 and TRBJ1-2, with D perhaps matching TRBD1 (6 bases). Trimming took 6 bases from V and 0 from J, leaving 11 bases between them. The CDR3 has 14 residues. The CDR3, as DNA: TGTGCCAGCAGGGGGGACACCTCTAACTATGGCTACACCTTC. This sequence encodes CASRGDTSNYGYTF.

V gene TRBV6-2 or TRBV6-3 combines with J gene TRBJ2-4; the D gene is possibly TRBD1 (6 bases). The V gene lost 4 bases and the J gene lost 0 bases, with 16 bases spanning the gap. CDR1 and CDR2 from the germline V gene are MNHEY and SVGEGT. The CDR3 spans 17 residues. For the CDR3, the DNA is TGTGCCAGCAGTTTAAACCCGGGACACCGAGCCAAAAACATTCAGTACTTC. It is translated as CASSLNPGHRAKNIQYF.

The sample holds a few counts of this clonotype. The chain uses TRBV2 and TRBJ1-4; 7 nucleotides line up with TRBD1. This CDR3 region has 17 residues. CDR1 SNHLY and CDR2 FYNNEI come from the germline V gene. The V gene end was trimmed by 9 bases and the J gene end by 5 bases; junction bases not matched to a gene: 18. The DNA for the CDR3 is TGTGCCAGTATCCGGGACAGATCCGGCCAGATCAATGAAAAACTGTTTTTT. Protein product: CASIRDRSGQINEKLFF. Variable domain in full (rest from reference TRBV2 and TRBJ1-4): EPEVTQTPSHQVTQMGQEVILRCVPISNHLYFYWYRQILGQKVEFLVSFYNNEISEKSEIFDDQFSVERPDGSNFTLKIRSTKLEDSAMYFCASIRDRSGQINEKLFFGSGTQLSVL.

There are many counts of this clonotype. This sequence joins TRBV9 and TRBJ2-2, with D possibly being TRBD1 (6 bases). This CDR3 region has 15 residues. Deletions cut 4 bases from V and 0 bases from J, with 10 bases between. Germline lookup yields CDR1 SGDLS and CDR2 YYNGEE. CDR3 amino acids: CASSYAGANTGELFF. The CDR3 DNA follows: TGTGCCAGCAGCTACGCAGGGGCGAACACCGGGGAGCTGTTTTTT.

The chain links TRBV28 to TRBJ1-1; no firm D call. Germline loops: CDR1 MDHEN, CDR2 SYDVKM. Trimming removed 8 bases at V and 4 bases at J, with 11 bases between. The CDR3 length is 12 residues. This CDR3 reads CASALSGTEAFF. CDR3 nucleotide sequence: TGTGCCAGCGCCTTAAGCGGCACTGAAGCTTTCTTT.

This clonotype was observed at least ten times. The rearrangement joins TRBV12-3 or TRBV12-4 to TRBJ1-2, with unresolved D. Trimming pared 5 bases from V and 4 bases from J, leaving 11 bases between. The CDR3 loop spans 13 amino acids. CDR3 DNA sequence: TGTGCCAGCAGTACCCCTCACGCCTATGGCTACACCTTC. Translating it yields CASSTPHAYGYTF.

V and J are TRBV5-8 and TRBJ2-7; 9 nucleotides line up with TRBD2. Germline V gene sequence: CDR1 SGHTS, CDR2 YDEGEE. J gave up 5 bases and V 0 bases, and 6 bases lay outside the gene matches. The CDR3 has 15 residues. The CDR3 bases are TGTGCCAGCAGCTTGGTTAGCGGGAGACTCAACGAGCAGTACTTC. It translates to CASSLVSGRLNEQYF.

This clonotype has more than one count but fewer than ten. The V gene is TRBV7-9, the J gene TRBJ1-1; D perhaps matches TRBD1 (5 bases). Germline V gene data show CDR1 as SEHNR and CDR2 as FQNEAQ (reference sequence). The CDR3 loop spans 17 amino acids. Trimming removed 1 base from V and 4 bases from J, with 19 bases in between. CDR3 residues: CASSLVPGPTRGTEAFF. CDR3 nucleotides: TGTGCCAGCAGCTTAGTTCCAGGGCCTACTCGGGGCACTGAAGCTTTCTTT.

The gene calls are TRBV7-9 and TRBJ2-7; possibly TRBD2 for D (6 bases). V gave up 6 bases and J gave up 1 base, with 19 bases separating them. This CDR3 region has 16 residues. Germline CDR1 and CDR2: SEHNR and FQNEAQ (reference sequence). The CDR3 nucleotides read TGTGCCAGCAGGTCGTGGGGTGGGACTGATTCCTACGAGCAGTACTTC. Translated, it gives CASRSWGGTDSYEQYF.

The chain uses TRBV19 and TRBJ1-3, with D perhaps TRBD1 (5 bases). Per the germline V gene, CDR1 is LNHDA and CDR2 is SQIVND (reference sequence). V lost 7 bases to trimming and J lost 4 bases, with 14 bases between them. The CDR3 loop spans 14 amino acids. The CDR3 loop reads CASIPGTAGNTIYF. The CDR3 DNA follows: TGTGCCAGTATCCCGGGGACCGCGGGAAACACCATATATTTT.

This clonotype occurred a few times. The chain carries TRBV5-6 and TRBJ2-4; TRBD2 aligns across 9 bases. The V and J ends lost 0 bases and 8 bases, in that order; junction bases with no gene match: 6. This CDR3 spans 15 amino acids. Germline V gives CDR1 SGHDT, CDR2 YYEEEE. CDR3 loop: CASSLAIAGDDIQYF. CDR3 nucleotide sequence: TGTGCCAGCAGCTTGGCCATAGCGGGAGATGACATTCAGTACTTC.

This chain links TRBV18 with TRBJ1-1; TRBD1 matches 7 bases. V shed 0 bases, J shed 4 bases, and the junction held 5 bases outside the gene matches. Germline assignment: CDR1 KGHSH and CDR2 LQKENI. The CDR3 is 15 residues long. The CDR3 spells CASSPPGTVGTEAFF. The CDR3 bases are TGTGCCAGCTCACCACCCGGGACAGTAGGCACTGAAGCTTTCTTT.

The chain joins TRBV19 to TRBJ1-1; maybe TRBD1 (5 bases). CDR1 LNHDA and CDR2 SQIVND come from the germline V gene (reference sequence). The CDR3 has 13 amino acids. V lost 4 bases, J lost 4 bases, and 10 bases lay in between. CDR3: CASSSRGLTEAFF. CDR3 in DNA: TGTGCCAGTAGTAGTCGGGGACTCACTGAAGCTTTCTTT.

This clonotype appeared many times. The chain links TRBV7-2 to TRBJ2-5; the match to TRBD2 covers 9 bases. The CDR3 is 15 amino acids. The germline gives CDR1 SGHTA, CDR2 FQGNSA. Losses at the gene ends were 1 base for V and 4 bases for J; bases not matched to a gene: 4. The CDR3 loop reads CASSLDSGRRETQYF. CDR3 nucleotide sequence: TGTGCCAGCAGCTTAGATAGCGGGAGACGAGAGACCCAGTACTTC.